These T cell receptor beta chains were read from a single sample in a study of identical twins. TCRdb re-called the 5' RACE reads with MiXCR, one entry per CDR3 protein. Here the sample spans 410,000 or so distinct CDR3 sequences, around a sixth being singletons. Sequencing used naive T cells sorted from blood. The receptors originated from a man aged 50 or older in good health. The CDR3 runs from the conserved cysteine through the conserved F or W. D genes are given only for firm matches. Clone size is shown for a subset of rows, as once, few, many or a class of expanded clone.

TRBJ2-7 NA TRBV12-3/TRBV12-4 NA CASSLDHTYEQYF TGTGCCAGCAGTCTGGATCACACCTACGAGCAGTACTTC
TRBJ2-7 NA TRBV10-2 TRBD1 CASSISTGSYEQYF TGCGCCAGCAGTATCTCGACAGGGAGTTACGAGCAGTACTTC
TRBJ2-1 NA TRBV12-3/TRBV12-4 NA CASRPGEANEQFF TGTGCCAGCAGGCCAGGGGAAGCCAATGAGCAGTTCTTC
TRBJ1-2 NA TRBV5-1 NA CASSMDPDGYTF TGCGCCAGCAGTATGGACCCGGACGGCTACACCTTC
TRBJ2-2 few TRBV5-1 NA CASSLDPPTRSSGELFF TGCGCCAGCAGCTTGGATCCTCCCACAAGGTCGTCCGGGGAGCTGTTTTTT
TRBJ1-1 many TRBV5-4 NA CASSYRPFNTEAFF TGTGCCAGCAGCTACCGTCCGTTCAACACTGAAGCTTTCTTT
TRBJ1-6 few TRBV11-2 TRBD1 CASSSYRGSNSPLHF TGTGCCAGCAGCTCCTACAGGGGGTCTAATTCACCCCTCCACTTT
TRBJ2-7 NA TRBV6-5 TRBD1 CASSYKRTGDEDEQYF TGTGCCAGCAGTTACAAGCGGACAGGGGACGAGGACGAGCAGTACTTC
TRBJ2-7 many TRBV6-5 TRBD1 CASSYLGQNSYEQYF TGTGCCAGCAGTTACTTGGGACAGAACTCCTACGAGCAGTACTTC
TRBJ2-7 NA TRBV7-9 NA CASSSGPGGHEQYF TGTGCCAGCAGCTCCGGGCCCGGAGGCCACGAGCAGTACTTC
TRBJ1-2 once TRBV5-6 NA CASSLEQVHGYTF TGTGCCAGCAGCTTGGAACAGGTTCATGGCTACACCTTC
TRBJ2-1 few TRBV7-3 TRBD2 CASSLAGTSGYNEQFF TGTGCCAGCAGCCTGGCCGGGACTAGCGGTTACAATGAGCAGTTCTTC
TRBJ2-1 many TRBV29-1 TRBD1 CSVGGQGKEFF TGCAGCGTTGGAGGACAGGGGAAGGAGTTCTTC
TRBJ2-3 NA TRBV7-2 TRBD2 CASRQPGLATDTQYF TGTGCCAGCAGACAACCGGGACTAGCGACAGATACGCAGTATTTT
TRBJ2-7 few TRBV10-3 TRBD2 CAISEALAGEYEQYF TGTGCCATCAGTGAGGCCCTAGCGGGAGAGTACGAGCAGTACTTC
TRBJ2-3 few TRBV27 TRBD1 CASSKTRGHDTQYF TGTGCCAGCAGCAAAACCAGGGGGCACGATACGCAGTATTTT
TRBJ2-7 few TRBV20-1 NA CSARVDPPGLASF TGCAGTGCTAGAGTCGATCCTCCGGGACTTGCCTCCTTC